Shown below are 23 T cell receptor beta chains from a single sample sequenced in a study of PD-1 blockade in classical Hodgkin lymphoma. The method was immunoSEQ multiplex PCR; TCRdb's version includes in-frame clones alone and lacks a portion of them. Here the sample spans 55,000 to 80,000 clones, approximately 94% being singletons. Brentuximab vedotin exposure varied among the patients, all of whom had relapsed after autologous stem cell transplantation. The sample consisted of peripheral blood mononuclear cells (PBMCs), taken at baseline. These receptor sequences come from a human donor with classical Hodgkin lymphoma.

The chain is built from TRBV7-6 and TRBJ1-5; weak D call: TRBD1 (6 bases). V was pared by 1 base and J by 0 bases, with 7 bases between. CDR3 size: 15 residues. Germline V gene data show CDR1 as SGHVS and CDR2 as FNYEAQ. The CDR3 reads CASSLEGDSNQPQHF. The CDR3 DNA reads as TGTGCCAGCAGCTTAGAGGGGGATAGCAATCAGCCCCAGCATTTT.

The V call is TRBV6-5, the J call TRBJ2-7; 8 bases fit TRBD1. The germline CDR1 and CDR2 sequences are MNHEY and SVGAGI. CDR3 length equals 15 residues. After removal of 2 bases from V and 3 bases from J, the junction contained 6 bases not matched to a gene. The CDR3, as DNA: TGTGCCAGCAGTTACGGGGGGACAGGAGTCTACGAGCAGTACTTC. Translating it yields CASSYGGTGVYEQYF.

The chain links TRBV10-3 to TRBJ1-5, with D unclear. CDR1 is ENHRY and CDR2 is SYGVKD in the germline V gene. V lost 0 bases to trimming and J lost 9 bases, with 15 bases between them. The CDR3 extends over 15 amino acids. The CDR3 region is CAISESSGFLGPQHF. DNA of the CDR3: TGTGCCATCAGTGAGTCGTCGGGATTCTTGGGGCCCCAGCATTTT.

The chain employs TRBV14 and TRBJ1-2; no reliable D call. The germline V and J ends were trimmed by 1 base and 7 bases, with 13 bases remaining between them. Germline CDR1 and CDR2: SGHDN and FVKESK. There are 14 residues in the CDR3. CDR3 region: CASSQVATVGGYTF. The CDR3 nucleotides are TGTGCCAGCAGCCAAGTAGCGACGGTCGGTGGCTACACCTTC.

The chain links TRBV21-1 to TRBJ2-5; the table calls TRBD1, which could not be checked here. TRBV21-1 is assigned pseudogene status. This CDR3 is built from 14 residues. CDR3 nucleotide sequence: TGTGCCAGCAGAGGGGACAGGGGGAAGGAGACCCAGTACTTC. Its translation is CASRGDRGKETQYF.

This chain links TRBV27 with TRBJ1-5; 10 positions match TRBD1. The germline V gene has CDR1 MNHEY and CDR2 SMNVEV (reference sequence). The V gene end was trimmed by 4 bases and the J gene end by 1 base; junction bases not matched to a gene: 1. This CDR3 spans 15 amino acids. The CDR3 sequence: CASSWGQGSNQPQHF. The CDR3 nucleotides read TGTGCCAGCAGTTGGGGACAGGGGAGCAATCAGCCCCAGCATTTT.

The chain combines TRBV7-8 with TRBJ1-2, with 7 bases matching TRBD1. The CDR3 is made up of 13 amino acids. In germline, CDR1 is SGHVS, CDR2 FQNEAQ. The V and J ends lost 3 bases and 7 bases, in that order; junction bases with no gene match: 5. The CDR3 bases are TGTGCCAGCAGCTTCCCGACAGGGAGTGGCTACACCTTC. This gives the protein CASSFPTGSGYTF. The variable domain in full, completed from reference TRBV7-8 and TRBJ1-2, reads GAGVSQSPRYKVAKRGQDVALRCDPISGHVSLFWYQQALGQGPEFLTYFQNEAQLDKSGLPSDRFFAERPEGSVSTLKIQRTQQEDSAVYLCASSFPTGSGYTFGSGTRLTVV.

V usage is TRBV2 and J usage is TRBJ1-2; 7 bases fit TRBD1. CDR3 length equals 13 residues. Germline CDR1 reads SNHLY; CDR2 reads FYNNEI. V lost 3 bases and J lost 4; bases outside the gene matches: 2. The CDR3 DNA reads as TGTGCCAGCAGTGACGGGGACAGCTATGGCTACACCTTC. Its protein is CASSDGDSYGYTF.

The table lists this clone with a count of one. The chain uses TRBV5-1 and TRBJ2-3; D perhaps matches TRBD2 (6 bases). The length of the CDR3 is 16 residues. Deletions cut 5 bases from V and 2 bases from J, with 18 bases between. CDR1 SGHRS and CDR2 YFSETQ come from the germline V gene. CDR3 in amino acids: CASRSMAGIDTDTQYF. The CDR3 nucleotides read TGCGCCAGCAGGTCCATGGCGGGGATTGACACAGATACGCAGTATTTT.

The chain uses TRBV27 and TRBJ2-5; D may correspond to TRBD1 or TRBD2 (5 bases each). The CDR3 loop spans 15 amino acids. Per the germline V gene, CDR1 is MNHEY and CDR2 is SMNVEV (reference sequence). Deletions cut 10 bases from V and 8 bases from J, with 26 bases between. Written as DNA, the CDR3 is TGTGCCATGCCCCCCAATCTGGCAGGGACGACTACCCAGTACTTC. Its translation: CAMPPNLAGTTTQYF.

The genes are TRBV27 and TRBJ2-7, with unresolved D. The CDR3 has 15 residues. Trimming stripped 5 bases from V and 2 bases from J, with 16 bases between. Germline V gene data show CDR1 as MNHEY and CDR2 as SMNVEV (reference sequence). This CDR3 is CASSPGLTLPYEQYF. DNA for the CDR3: TGTGCCAGCAGTCCCGGGCTCACCCTCCCCTACGAGCAGTACTTC.

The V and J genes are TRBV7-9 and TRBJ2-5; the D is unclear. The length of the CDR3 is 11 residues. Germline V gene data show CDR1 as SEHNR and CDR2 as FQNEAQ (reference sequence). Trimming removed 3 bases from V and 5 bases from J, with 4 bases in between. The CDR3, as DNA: TGTGCCAGCAGCTTCGGGGAGACCCAGTACTTC. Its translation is CASSFGETQYF.

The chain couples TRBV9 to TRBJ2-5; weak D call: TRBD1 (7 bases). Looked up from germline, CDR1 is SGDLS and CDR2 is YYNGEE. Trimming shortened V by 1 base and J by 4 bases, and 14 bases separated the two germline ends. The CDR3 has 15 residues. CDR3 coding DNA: TGTGCCAGCAGCGTACAGGGGGGTTTGATAGAGACCCAGTACTTC. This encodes CASSVQGGLIETQYF. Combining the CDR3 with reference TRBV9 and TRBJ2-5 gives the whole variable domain DSGVTQTPKHLITATGQRVTLRCSPRSGDLSVYWYQQSLDQGLQFLIQYYNGEERAKGNILERFSAQQFPDLHSELNLSSLELGDSALYFCASSVQGGLIETQYFGPGTRLLVL.

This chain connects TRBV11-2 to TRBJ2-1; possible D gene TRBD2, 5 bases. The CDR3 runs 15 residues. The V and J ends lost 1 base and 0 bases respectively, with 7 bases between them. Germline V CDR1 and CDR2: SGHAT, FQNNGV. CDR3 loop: CASSLVRGSYNEQFF. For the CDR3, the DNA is TGTGCCAGCAGCTTAGTCCGGGGCTCCTACAATGAGCAGTTCTTC.

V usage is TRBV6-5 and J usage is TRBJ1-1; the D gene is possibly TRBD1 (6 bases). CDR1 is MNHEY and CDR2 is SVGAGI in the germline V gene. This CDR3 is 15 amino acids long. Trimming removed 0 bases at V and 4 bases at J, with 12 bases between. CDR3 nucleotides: TGTGCCAGCAGTTACTCGGGTACAGGGTTCACTGAAGCTTTCTTT. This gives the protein CASSYSGTGFTEAFF.

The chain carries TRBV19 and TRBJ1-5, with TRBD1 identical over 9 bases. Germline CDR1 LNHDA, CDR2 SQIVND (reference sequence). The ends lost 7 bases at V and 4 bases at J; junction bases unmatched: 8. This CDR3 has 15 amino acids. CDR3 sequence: CASNSWTGANQPQHF. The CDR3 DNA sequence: TGTGCCAGTAACTCCTGGACAGGGGCGAATCAGCCCCAGCATTTT.

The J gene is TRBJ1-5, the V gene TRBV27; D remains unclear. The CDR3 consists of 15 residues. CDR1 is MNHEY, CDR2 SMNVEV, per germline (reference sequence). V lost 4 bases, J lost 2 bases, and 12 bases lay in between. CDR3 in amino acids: CASSYGPGGNQPQHF. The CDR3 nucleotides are TGTGCCAGCAGTTATGGTCCTGGGGGCAATCAGCCCCAGCATTTT.

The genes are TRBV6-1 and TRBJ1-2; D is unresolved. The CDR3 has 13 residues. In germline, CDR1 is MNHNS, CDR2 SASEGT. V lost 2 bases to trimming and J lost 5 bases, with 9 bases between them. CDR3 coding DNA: TGTGCCAGCAGTGAATCGCGGGGTTATGGCTACACCTTC. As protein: CASSESRGYGYTF.

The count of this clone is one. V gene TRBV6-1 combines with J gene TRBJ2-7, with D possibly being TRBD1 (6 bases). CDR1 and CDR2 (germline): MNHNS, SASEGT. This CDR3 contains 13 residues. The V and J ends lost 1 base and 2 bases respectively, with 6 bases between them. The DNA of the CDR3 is TGTGCCAGCAGTGAAGGGACAGCCTACGAGCAGTACTTC. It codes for CASSEGTAYEQYF.

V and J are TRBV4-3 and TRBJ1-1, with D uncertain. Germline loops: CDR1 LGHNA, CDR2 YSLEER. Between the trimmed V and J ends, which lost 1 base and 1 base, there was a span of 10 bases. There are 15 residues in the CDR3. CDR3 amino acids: CASSQGSHANTEAFF. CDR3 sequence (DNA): TGCGCCAGCAGCCAAGGGTCCCATGCGAACACTGAAGCTTTCTTT.

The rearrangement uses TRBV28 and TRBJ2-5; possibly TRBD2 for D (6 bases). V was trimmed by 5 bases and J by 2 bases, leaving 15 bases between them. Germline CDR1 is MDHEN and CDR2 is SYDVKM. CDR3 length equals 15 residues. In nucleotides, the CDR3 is TGTGCCAGCAGTGAGACCTCCGGGAGACAAGAGACCCAGTACTTC. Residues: CASSETSGRQETQYF.

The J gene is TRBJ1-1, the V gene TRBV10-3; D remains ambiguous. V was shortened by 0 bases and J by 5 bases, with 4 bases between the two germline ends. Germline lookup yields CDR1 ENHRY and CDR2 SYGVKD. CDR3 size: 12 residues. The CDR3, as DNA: TGTGCCATCAGTGAGTCGGGGACTGAAGCTTTCTTT. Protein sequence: CAISESGTEAFF.

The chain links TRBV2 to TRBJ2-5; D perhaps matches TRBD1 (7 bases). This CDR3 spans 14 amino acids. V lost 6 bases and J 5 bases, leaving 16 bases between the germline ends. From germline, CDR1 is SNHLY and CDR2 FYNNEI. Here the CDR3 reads CASSTGAGGETQYF. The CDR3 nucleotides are TGTGCCAGCAGCACCGGAGCAGGGGGGGAGACCCAGTACTTC. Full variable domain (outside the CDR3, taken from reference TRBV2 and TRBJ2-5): EPEVTQTPSHQVTQMGQEVILRCVPISNHLYFYWYRQILGQKVEFLVSFYNNEISEKSEIFDDQFSVERPDGSNFTLKIRSTKLEDSAMYFCASSTGAGGETQYFGPGTRLLVL.